The 21 T cell receptor beta chains presented below share a single source sample, sequenced in a study of blood T cell repertoires in COVID-19. Sequenced by immunoSEQ multiplex PCR; TCRdb stores in-frame clones only, minus some. The sample has 350,000 to 450,000 clones; approximately 88% are singletons. The sequencing input was peripheral blood. Receptors were obtained from a man aged 40-55 years with acute or convalescent COVID-19.

This sequence joins TRBV6-5 and TRBJ1-1, with a possible D match to TRBD1 (6 bases). Trimming shortened V by 7 bases and J by 1 base, and 13 bases separated the two germline ends. Germline-derived CDR1 and CDR2 are MNHEY and SVGAGI. The CDR3 runs to 14 residues. As DNA, the CDR3 is TGTGCCAGCAACCGACAGGATGGGAACACTGAAGCTTTCTTT. It is translated as CASNRQDGNTEAFF.

The chain is built from TRBV7-8 and TRBJ1-5; maybe TRBD1 (5 bases). Germline lookup yields CDR1 SGHVS and CDR2 FQNEAQ. Trimming removed 0 bases from V and 6 bases from J, with 9 bases in between. The CDR3 covers 14 residues. The CDR3 nucleotides read TGTGCCAGCAGCTTAGCGGGGGAGGGTCAGCCCCAGCATTTT. This translates into CASSLAGEGQPQHF.

The rearrangement joins TRBV20-1 to TRBJ2-5, with D perhaps matching TRBD1 (6 bases). V lost 4 bases and J 3 bases, leaving 12 bases between the germline ends. Per the germline V gene, CDR1 is DFQATT and CDR2 is SNEGSKA (reference sequence). The CDR3 is 13 amino acids. CDR3 in amino acids: CSAIEQGEETQYF. The CDR3 DNA reads as TGCAGTGCTATTGAACAGGGTGAAGAGACCCAGTACTTC.

The chain links TRBV4-2 to TRBJ2-2; possibly TRBD2 for D (6 bases). The CDR3 runs to 15 residues. The germline V gene has CDR1 LGHNA and CDR2 YNFKEQ. V was trimmed by 7 bases and J by 8 bases, leaving 20 bases between them. CDR3 in DNA: TGTGCCAGCACCCAGGAGGGCCTGCTAGAAGGGGAGCTGTTTTTT. It is translated as CASTQEGLLEGELFF.

The chain uses TRBV3-1 (or the pseudogene TRBV3-2) and TRBJ2-7; 9 positions match TRBD2. Germline CDR1 reads LGHDT; CDR2 reads YNNKEL (reference sequence). The CDR3 contains 14 residues. The junction had 1 base not matched to a gene; V was cut back by 2 bases and J by 2 bases. The CDR3 DNA follows: TGTGCCAGCAGCCAACAGCGGGAGGCCTACGAGCAGTACTTC. Amino acids: CASSQQREAYEQYF.

This clone was found a few times. The chain combines TRBV27 with TRBJ1-2, with a tentative D call TRBD1 (5 bases). Trimming stripped 6 bases from V and 8 bases from J, with 19 bases between. Germline CDR1 is MNHEY and CDR2 is SMNVEV (reference sequence). CDR3 length: 14 amino acids. The CDR3, as DNA: TGTGCCAGCAGAGCCTCCCGTCGGGGGGAAGGCTACACCTTC. Protein sequence: CASRASRRGEGYTF.

In regard to this clone: This CDR3 is also generated by other DNA sequences in the sample. The J gene is TRBJ1-2, the V gene TRBV5-1; TRBD1 aligns across 8 bases. CDR3 length equals 13 residues. Trimming took 4 bases from V and 4 from J; bases not matched to a gene: 3. Per the germline V gene, CDR1 is SGHRS and CDR2 is YFSETQ. This CDR3 reads CASSPGTGYGYTF. The CDR3 DNA reads as TGCGCCAGCAGCCCAGGGACAGGCTATGGCTACACCTTC. Using reference TRBV5-1 and TRBJ1-2 for the parts outside the CDR3, the full variable domain is KAGVTQTPRYLIKTRGQQVTLSCSPISGHRSVSWYQQTPGQGLQFLFEYFSETQRNKGNFPGRFSGRQFSNSRSEMNVSTLELGDSALYLCASSPGTGYGYTFGSGTRLTVV.

This clone was detected only once. The genes are TRBV9 and TRBJ1-2; maybe TRBD1 (5 bases). V lost 3 bases to trimming and J lost 4 bases, with 22 bases between them. Germline V gene lookup returns CDR1 SGDLS and CDR2 YYNGEE. CDR3 length: 17 amino acids. The CDR3 reads CASSASTSGRGGYGYTF. DNA for the CDR3: TGTGCCAGCAGCGCATCCACCTCCGGGCGCGGGGGCTATGGCTACACCTTC.

V gene TRBV6-6 combines with J gene TRBJ1-4, with 10 bases identical to TRBD1. The germline V gene has CDR1 MNHNY and CDR2 SVGAGI (reference sequence). The V gene end was trimmed by 7 bases and the J gene end by 7 bases; junction bases not matched to a gene: 9. The CDR3 loop spans 15 amino acids. The CDR3 DNA reads TGTGCCAGCACCAGCCCGGACAGGGGGAGTGAAAAACTGTTTTTT. This codes for CASTSPDRGSEKLFF.

The chain employs TRBV6-5 and TRBJ2-7; D may be TRBD2 (7 bases). The germline V and J ends were trimmed by 6 bases and 1 base, with 16 bases remaining between them. Germline V gene data show CDR1 as MNHEY and CDR2 as SVGAGI. The CDR3 is 15 residues long. This CDR3 reads CASSQGGGRSYEQYF. The DNA for the CDR3 is TGTGCCAGCAGCCAAGGGGGGGGCAGATCCTACGAGCAGTACTTC.

The V gene is TRBV18, the J gene TRBJ1-6; 10 bases agree with TRBD1. With 5 bases clipped from V and 1 base from J, the junction kept 5 bases outside the gene matches. This CDR3 has 17 residues. Germline CDR1 KGHSH, CDR2 LQKENI. In DNA form, the CDR3 reads TGTGCCAGCTCATCCGACAGGGGGCTGTCCTATAATTCACCCCTCCACTTT. As protein: CASSSDRGLSYNSPLHF.

V and J are TRBV24-1 and TRBJ1-5, with 11 bases matching TRBD1. This CDR3 is 20 amino acids long. V was pared by 1 base and J by 0 bases, with 10 bases of the junction left unmatched. Germline CDR1 is KGHDR and CDR2 is SFDVKD. The CDR3 coding sequence is TGTGCCACCAGTGATTTTGTCCGGGACAGGGGGTGTTATAGCAATCAGCCCCAGCATTTT. Its protein is CATSDFVRDRGCYSNQPQHF.

The gene calls are TRBV27 and TRBJ2-7, with D possibly being TRBD1 (5 bases). The CDR3 is 12 amino acids. With 8 bases removed from V and 2 bases from J, the gap between germline ends came to 10 bases. In germline, CDR1 is MNHEY, CDR2 SMNVEV (reference sequence). DNA of the CDR3: TGTGCCAGCGGAACAGGCCCCTACGAGCAGTACTTC. This encodes CASGTGPYEQYF.

The chain employs TRBV2 and TRBJ1-6, with a tentative D call TRBD1 (5 bases). Trimming stripped 5 bases from V and 8 bases from J, with 7 bases between. There are 12 residues in the CDR3. Germline CDR1 SNHLY, CDR2 FYNNEI. CDR3 residues: CASSTGYSPLHF. CDR3 bases: TGTGCCAGCAGTACAGGATATTCACCCCTCCACTTT.

V is TRBV2 and J is TRBJ2-1; a weak D match, TRBD2 (5 bases). The CDR3 consists of 14 residues. Trimming removed 10 bases at V and 10 bases at J, with 23 bases between. Germline CDR1 is SNHLY and CDR2 is FYNNEI. Here the CDR3 reads CATLKLGSGGEQFF. CDR3 in DNA: TGTGCCACCCTTAAACTGGGAAGCGGTGGAGAGCAGTTCTTC. Full variable domain (remainder filled in from reference TRBV2 and TRBJ2-1): EPEVTQTPSHQVTQMGQEVILRCVPISNHLYFYWYRQILGQKVEFLVSFYNNEISEKSEIFDDQFSVERPDGSNFTLKIRSTKLEDSAMYFCATLKLGSGGEQFFGPGTRLTVL.

This clone has just one count. The rearrangement uses TRBV19 and TRBJ2-5; 12 bases align to TRBD2. Per germline, CDR1 LNHDA and CDR2 SQIVND (reference sequence). With 2 bases clipped from V and 2 bases from J, the junction kept 12 bases outside the gene matches. This CDR3 is 19 amino acids long. The CDR3 DNA sequence: TGTGCCAGTAGTATATCTAGCGGGAGGGTCCTGGAACTACAAGAGACCCAGTACTTC. It is translated as CASSISSGRVLELQETQYF.

The chain has TRBV2 and TRBJ2-1; 7 bases map to TRBD2. The CDR3 extends over 14 amino acids. CDR1 SNHLY and CDR2 FYNNEI come from the germline V gene. With V trimmed by 2 bases and J by 6 bases, 4 bases remained unmatched. In DNA, the CDR3 is TGTGCCAGCAGTGAACTACGGGGGGTCAATGAGCAGTTCTTC. Protein: CASSELRGVNEQFF. Complete variable domain (other parts from reference TRBV2 and TRBJ2-1): EPEVTQTPSHQVTQMGQEVILRCVPISNHLYFYWYRQILGQKVEFLVSFYNNEISEKSEIFDDQFSVERPDGSNFTLKIRSTKLEDSAMYFCASSELRGVNEQFFGPGTRLTVL.

This chain connects TRBV18 to TRBJ1-1; D gene ambiguous. Germline values: CDR1 KGHSH, CDR2 LQKENI. Trimming stripped 6 bases from V and 3 bases from J, with 20 bases between. CDR3 length: 16 residues. In DNA form, the CDR3 reads TGTGCCAGCTCGTCTCGGGCCCCGCCCGGGGACACTGAAGCTTTCTTT. Its translation: CASSSRAPPGDTEAFF.

The chain recombines TRBV12-5 with TRBJ2-1; 7 bases agree with TRBD2. J was trimmed by 3 bases and V by 3 bases; bases with no gene match: 8. The CDR3 spans 16 residues. Germline V gene lookup returns CDR1 LGHNT and CDR2 FRNRAP. The CDR3 is CASGFVPREVYNEQFF. The CDR3 DNA sequence: TGTGCTAGTGGTTTCGTACCCCGGGAGGTCTACAATGAGCAGTTCTTC. The entire variable domain, with the rest obtained from reference TRBV12-5 and TRBJ2-1, is as follows: DARVTQTPRHKVTEMGQEVTMRCQPILGHNTVFWYRQTMMQGLELLAYFRNRAPLDDSGMPKDRFSAEMPDATLATLKIQPSEPRDSAVYFCASGFVPREVYNEQFFGPGTRLTVL.

The chain couples TRBV5-1 to TRBJ2-7; possibly TRBD1 for D (5 bases). V was shortened by 0 bases and J by 3 bases, with 7 bases between the two germline ends. From germline, CDR1 is SGHRS and CDR2 YFSETQ. The CDR3 contains 13 residues. The CDR3 DNA is TGCGCCAGCAGCTTGGGGGGCCGCTACGAGCAGTACTTC. Residues: CASSLGGRYEQYF.

The genes are TRBV19 and TRBJ2-1, with D maybe TRBD2 (5 bases). Per germline, CDR1 LNHDA and CDR2 SQIVND (reference sequence). V gave up 5 bases and J gave up 0 bases, with 14 bases separating them. The length of the CDR3 is 16 residues. CDR3 bases: TGTGCCAGTAGTCCGTCGGGGAAACGCTCCTACAATGAGCAGTTCTTC. Its protein is CASSPSGKRSYNEQFF.